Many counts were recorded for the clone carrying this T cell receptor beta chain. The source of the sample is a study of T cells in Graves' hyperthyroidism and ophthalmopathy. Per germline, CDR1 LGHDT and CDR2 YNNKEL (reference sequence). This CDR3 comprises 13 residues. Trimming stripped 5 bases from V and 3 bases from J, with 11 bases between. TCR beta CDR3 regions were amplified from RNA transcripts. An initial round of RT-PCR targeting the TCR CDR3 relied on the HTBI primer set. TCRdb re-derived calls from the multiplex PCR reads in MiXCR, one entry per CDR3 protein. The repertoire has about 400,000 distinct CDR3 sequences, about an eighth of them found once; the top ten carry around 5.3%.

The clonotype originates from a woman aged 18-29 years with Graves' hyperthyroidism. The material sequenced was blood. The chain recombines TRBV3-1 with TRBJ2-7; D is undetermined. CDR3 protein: CASSVRAGYEQYF. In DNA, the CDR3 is TGTGCCAGCAGCGTCCGGGCAGGCTACGAGCAGTACTTC.